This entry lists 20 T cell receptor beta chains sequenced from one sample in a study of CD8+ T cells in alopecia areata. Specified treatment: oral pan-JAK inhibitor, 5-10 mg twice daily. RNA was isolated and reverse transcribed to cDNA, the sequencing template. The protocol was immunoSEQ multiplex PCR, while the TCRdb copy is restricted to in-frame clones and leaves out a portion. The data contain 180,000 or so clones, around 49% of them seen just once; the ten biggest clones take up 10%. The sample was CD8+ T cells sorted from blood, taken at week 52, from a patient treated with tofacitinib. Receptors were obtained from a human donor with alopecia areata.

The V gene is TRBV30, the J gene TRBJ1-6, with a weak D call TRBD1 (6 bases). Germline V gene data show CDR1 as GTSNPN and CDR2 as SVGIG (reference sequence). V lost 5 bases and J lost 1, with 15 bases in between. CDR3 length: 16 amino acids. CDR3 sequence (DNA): TGTGCCTGGGGCCGTTCCGGGACATCCTATAATTCACCCCTCCACTTT. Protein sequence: CAWGRSGTSYNSPLHF.

For the CDR3, the DNA is TGCGCCAGCAGCCTTACGGGGAACACTGAAGCTTTCTTT. It specifies CASSLTGNTEAFF. The rearrangement links TRBV4-1 to TRBJ1-1, with unresolved D. The CDR3 runs to 13 residues. Germline CDR1 and CDR2: MGHRA and YSYEKL. Trimming took off 4 bases at V and 1 base at J, with 7 bases between the two ends.

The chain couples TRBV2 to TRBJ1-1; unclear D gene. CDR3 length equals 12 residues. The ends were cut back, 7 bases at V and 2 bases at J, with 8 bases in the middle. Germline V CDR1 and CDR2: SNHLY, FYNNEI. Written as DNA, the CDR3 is TGTGCCAGCACTGACCTTAACACTGAAGCTTTCTTT. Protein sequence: CASTDLNTEAFF.

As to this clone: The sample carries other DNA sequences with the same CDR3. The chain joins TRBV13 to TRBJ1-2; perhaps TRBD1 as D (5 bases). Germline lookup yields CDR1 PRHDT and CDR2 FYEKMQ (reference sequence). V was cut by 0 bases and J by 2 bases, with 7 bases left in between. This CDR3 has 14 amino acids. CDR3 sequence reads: CASSLGRDNYGYTF. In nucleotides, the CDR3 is TGTGCCAGCAGCTTAGGAAGGGACAACTATGGCTACACCTTC.

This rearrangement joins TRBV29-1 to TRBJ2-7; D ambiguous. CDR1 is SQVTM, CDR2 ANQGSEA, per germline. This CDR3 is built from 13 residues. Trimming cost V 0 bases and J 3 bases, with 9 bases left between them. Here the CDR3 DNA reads TGCAGCGTTGAAGAGCGCGAGAACTACGAGCAGTACTTC. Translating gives CSVEERENYEQYF.

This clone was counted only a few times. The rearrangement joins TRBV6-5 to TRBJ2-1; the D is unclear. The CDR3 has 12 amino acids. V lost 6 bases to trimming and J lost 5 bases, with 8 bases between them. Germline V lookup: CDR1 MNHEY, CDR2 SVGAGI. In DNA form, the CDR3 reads TGTGCCAGCAGAGCCATGGACAATGAGCAGTTCTTC. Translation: CASRAMDNEQFF.

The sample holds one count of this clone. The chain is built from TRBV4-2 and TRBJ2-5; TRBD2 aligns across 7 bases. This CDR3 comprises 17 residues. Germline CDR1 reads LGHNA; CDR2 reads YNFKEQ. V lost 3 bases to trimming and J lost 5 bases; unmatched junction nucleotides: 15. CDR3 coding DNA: TGTGCCAGCAGCCACGTCTCGGGAGGAGAGGGGTGGGAGACCCAGTACTTC. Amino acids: CASSHVSGGEGWETQYF.

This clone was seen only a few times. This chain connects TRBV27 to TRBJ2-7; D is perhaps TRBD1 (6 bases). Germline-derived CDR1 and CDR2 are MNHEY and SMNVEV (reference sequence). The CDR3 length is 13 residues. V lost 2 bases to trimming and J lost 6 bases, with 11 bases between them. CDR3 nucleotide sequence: TGTGCCAGCAGTTTAATAAGACAGGCCGAGCAGTACTTC. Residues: CASSLIRQAEQYF.

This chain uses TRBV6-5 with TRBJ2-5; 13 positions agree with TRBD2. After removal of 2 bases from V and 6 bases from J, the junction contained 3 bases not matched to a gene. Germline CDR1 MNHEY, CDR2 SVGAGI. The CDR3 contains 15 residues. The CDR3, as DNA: TGTGCCAGCAGTTACGCACTAGCGGGGGGGAAGACCCAGTACTTC. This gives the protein CASSYALAGGKTQYF.

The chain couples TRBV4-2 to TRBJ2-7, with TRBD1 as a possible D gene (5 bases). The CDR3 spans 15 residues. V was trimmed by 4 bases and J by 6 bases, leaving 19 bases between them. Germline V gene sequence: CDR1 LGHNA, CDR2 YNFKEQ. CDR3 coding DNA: TGTGCCAGCAGCCCCGGGTGGGGCTCAGGGTCCGAGCAGTACTTC. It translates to CASSPGWGSGSEQYF.

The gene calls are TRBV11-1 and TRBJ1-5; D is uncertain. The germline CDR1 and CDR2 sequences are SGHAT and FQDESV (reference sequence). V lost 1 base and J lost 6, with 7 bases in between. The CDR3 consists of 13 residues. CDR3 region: CASSLEVSQPQHF. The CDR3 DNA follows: TGTGCCAGCAGCTTAGAAGTCAGTCAGCCCCAGCATTTT.

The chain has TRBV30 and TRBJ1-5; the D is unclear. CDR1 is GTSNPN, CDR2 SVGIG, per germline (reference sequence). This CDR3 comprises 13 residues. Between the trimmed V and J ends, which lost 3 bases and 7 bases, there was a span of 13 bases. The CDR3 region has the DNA TGTGCCTGGAGCCCTTCGTGGGAGCAGCCCCAGCATTTT. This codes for CAWSPSWEQPQHF.

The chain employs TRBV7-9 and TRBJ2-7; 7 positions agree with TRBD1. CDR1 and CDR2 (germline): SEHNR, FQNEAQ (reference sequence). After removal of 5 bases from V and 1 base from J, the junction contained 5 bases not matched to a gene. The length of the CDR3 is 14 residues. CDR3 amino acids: CASSGWDRSYEQYF. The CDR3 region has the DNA TGTGCCAGCAGCGGATGGGACAGATCCTACGAGCAGTACTTC.

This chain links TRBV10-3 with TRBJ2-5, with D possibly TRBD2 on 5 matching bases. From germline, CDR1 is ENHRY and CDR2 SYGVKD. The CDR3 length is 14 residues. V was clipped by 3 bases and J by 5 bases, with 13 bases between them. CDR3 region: CAISDLARGETQYF. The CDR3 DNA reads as TGTGCCATCAGTGATCTCGCTAGAGGGGAGACCCAGTACTTC.

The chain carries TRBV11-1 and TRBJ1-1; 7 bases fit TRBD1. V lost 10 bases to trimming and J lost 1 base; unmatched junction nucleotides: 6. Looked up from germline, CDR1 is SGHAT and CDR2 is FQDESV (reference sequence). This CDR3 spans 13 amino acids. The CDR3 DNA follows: TGTGCCATCTCGGGACAGCCGAACACTGAAGCTTTCTTT. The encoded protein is CAISGQPNTEAFF.

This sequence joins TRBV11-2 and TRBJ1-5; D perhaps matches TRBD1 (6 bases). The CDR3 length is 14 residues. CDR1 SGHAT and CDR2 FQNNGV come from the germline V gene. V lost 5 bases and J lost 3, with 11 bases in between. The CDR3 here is CASSPGQINQPQHF. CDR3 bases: TGTGCCAGCAGCCCTGGACAGATCAATCAGCCCCAGCATTTT.

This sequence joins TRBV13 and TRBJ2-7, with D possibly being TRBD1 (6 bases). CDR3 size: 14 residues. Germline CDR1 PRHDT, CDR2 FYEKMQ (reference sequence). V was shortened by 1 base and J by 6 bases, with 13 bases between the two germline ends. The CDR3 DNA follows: TGTGCCAGCAGCTTAGCCATACAGGGTTCCGAGCAGTACTTC. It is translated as CASSLAIQGSEQYF.

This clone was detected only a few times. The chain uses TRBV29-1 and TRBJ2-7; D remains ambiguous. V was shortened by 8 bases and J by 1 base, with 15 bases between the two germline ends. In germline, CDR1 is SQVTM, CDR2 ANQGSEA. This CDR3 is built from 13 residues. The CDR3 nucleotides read TGCAGCTTCACCCCAGGAGTTTCCTACGAGCAGTACTTC. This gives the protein CSFTPGVSYEQYF.

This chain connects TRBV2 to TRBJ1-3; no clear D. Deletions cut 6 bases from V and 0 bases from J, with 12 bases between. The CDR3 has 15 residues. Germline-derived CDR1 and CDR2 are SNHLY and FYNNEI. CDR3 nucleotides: TGTGCCAGCAGGGGCGGGAGCGCCTCTGGAAACACCATATATTTT. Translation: CASRGGSASGNTIYF.

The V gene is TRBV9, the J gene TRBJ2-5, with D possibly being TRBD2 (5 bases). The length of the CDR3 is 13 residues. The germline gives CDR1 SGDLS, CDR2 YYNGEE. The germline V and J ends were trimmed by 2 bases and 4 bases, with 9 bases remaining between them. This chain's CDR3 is CASSVEGIETQYF. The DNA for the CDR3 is TGTGCCAGCAGCGTCGAGGGTATAGAGACCCAGTACTTC.